These 7 T cell receptor beta chains share one sample of origin, sequenced in a study of cytomegalovirus exposure and HLA in healthy donors. This PCR relied on a set of 60 Vbeta primers and 13 Jbeta primers. Sequencing used immunoSEQ multiplex PCR; TCRdb keeps in-frame clones, though not all of them. The repertoire holds 150,000 or so clones, with approximately 74% as singletons. Sequenced material: PBMCs. Receptor source: a man aged 18 to 30 in good health and CMV-seronegative.

With regard to this clone: One junction end disagrees with the germline gene, perhaps due to a read error. This specimen includes other DNA sequences encoding the same CDR3. This chain uses TRBV7-2 with TRBJ2-2; possible D gene TRBD2, 5 bases. Germline CDR1 is SGHTA and CDR2 is FQGNSA. The CDR3 contains 18 residues. As DNA, the CDR3 is TGTGCCAGCAGCCTCGGCCGGCCCGGGAACAAGAACGCCGGGGAGCTGTTTTTT. Translated: CASSLGRPGNKNAGELFF.

The V and J genes are TRBV10-3 and TRBJ1-1; D call uncertain. The CDR3 consists of 13 residues. V was clipped by 3 bases and J by 5 bases, with 10 bases between them. CDR1 is ENHRY, CDR2 SYGVKD, per germline. The CDR3, as DNA: TGTGCCATCAGTGAACCGGGGTTGACTGAAGCTTTCTTT. It encodes CAISEPGLTEAFF.

Turning to this clone: Other nucleotide sequences from this sample produce the same CDR3. This chain links TRBV19 with TRBJ1-4, with no clear D. This CDR3 is 16 amino acids long. Trimming removed 10 bases from V and 0 bases from J, with 18 bases in between. CDR1 is LNHDA, CDR2 SQIVND, per germline (reference sequence). The CDR3 DNA reads as TGTGCCACCACAACCACCGGCCGGGCAACTAATGAAAAACTGTTTTTT. Translating it yields CATTTTGRATNEKLFF.

This sequence joins TRBV6-5 and TRBJ1-5; 8 nucleotides line up with TRBD1. V was pared by 3 bases and J by 7 bases, with 8 bases of the junction left unmatched. CDR1 and CDR2 (germline): MNHEY, SVGAGI. The CDR3 spans 15 residues. In DNA form, the CDR3 reads TGTGCCAGCAGTTATTCGGGACAGGCCAGACAGCCCCAGCATTTT. This gives the protein CASSYSGQARQPQHF.

This clone showed up just once. The chain recombines TRBV6-5 with TRBJ1-1; D is unclear. Trimming took off 5 bases at V and 8 bases at J, with 15 bases between the two ends. The germline V gene has CDR1 MNHEY and CDR2 SVGAGI. The CDR3 runs to 13 residues. This CDR3 is CASSPSRTREAFF. CDR3 in DNA: TGTGCCAGCAGTCCTTCACGCACCAGAGAAGCTTTCTTT.

The genes are TRBV19 and TRBJ2-7; the D gene is possibly TRBD2 (7 bases). The V and J ends lost 4 bases and 6 bases respectively, with 13 bases between them. Germline values: CDR1 LNHDA, CDR2 SQIVND (reference sequence). The CDR3 spans 13 residues. The CDR3 sequence is CASSKGGRFEQYF. The DNA of the CDR3 is TGTGCCAGTAGTAAGGGGGGGCGTTTCGAGCAGTACTTC.

This sequence joins TRBV2 and TRBJ2-7; 9 positions agree with TRBD1. The CDR3 runs to 15 residues. Germline V CDR1 and CDR2: SNHLY, FYNNEI. The V segment lost 5 bases and the J segment 7 bases; nucleotides outside the gene matches: 12. The CDR3 sequence: CASSYTSGTGLEQYF. Here the CDR3 DNA reads TGTGCCAGCAGTTACACTTCCGGGACAGGGCTAGAGCAGTACTTC.